Below are 27 T cell receptor beta chains sequenced from a single sample in a study of CD8+CD57+ T cells in acquired aplastic anemia. TCR beta VDJ and CDR3 profiles were obtained from a genomic DNA template. In TCRdb, the reads were re-called with MiXCR into one record per CDR3 protein. The sample has 220,000 or so distinct CDR3 sequences, less than 75% seen once. The patients chosen for sequencing had shown expansion of CD8+CD57+ cells (detected by flow cytometry). The source material was sorted CD4+, CD8+, or CD8+CD57+ T cells (not recorded which) from PBMCs. Source of these receptors: a human donor with aplastic anemia.

The CDR3 DNA sequence: TGTGCCATCAGCAGCACTAGCGGGGGGGCCAACAATGAGCAGTTCTTC. Its translation is CAISSTSGGANNEQFF. This chain connects TRBV10-3 to TRBJ2-1, with 13 bases lining up with TRBD2. Losses at the gene ends were 6 bases for V and 5 bases for J; bases not matched to a gene: 7. Germline-derived CDR1 and CDR2 are ENHRY and SYGVKD. The CDR3 is 16 amino acids.

About this clonotype itself: The junction shows a germline mismatch at one end, possibly a read error. This chain uses TRBV15 with TRBJ1-1, with unresolved D. Looked up from germline, CDR1 is LNHNV and CDR2 is YYDKDF (reference sequence). This CDR3 is built from 15 residues. CDR3: CATSREKAQNIEAFF. In nucleotides, the CDR3 is TGTGCCACCAGCAGAGAGAAGGCACAGAACATTGAAGCTTTCTTT.

This clonotype was observed a handful of times. This chain links TRBV24-1 with TRBJ1-2, with D tentatively TRBD1 (6 bases). Trimming took 3 bases from V and 0 from J, leaving 16 bases between them. This CDR3 comprises 17 residues. Per germline, CDR1 KGHDR and CDR2 SFDVKD. CDR3 amino acids: CATSDHEGGSPNYGYTF. Here the CDR3 DNA reads TGTGCCACCAGTGATCACGAAGGGGGATCGCCTAACTATGGCTACACCTTC.

V usage is TRBV7-6 and J usage is TRBJ2-1; no firm D call. The CDR3 has 15 residues. The germline CDR1 and CDR2 sequences are SGHVS and FNYEAQ. Trimming removed 1 base from V and 7 bases from J, with 14 bases in between. The CDR3: CASSLEGSFGNEQFF. The CDR3 DNA reads as TGTGCCAGCAGCTTAGAGGGCAGCTTTGGGAATGAGCAGTTCTTC.

This clonotype was seen a few times. The chain combines TRBV7-3 with TRBJ2-3; D remains unclear. Trimming shortened V by 4 bases and J by 9 bases, and 11 bases separated the two germline ends. The CDR3 length is 12 residues. Germline CDR1 reads SGHTA; CDR2 reads FQGTGA. The CDR3 bases are TGTGCCAGCAGCTCAGATCCCGCAACGCAGTATTTT. It specifies CASSSDPATQYF. Full variable domain (missing parts from reference TRBV7-3 and TRBJ2-3): GAGVSQTPSNKVTEKGKYVELRCDPISGHTALYWYRQSLGQGPEFLIYFQGTGAADDSGLPNDRFFAVRPEGSVSTLKIQRTERGDSAVYLCASSSDPATQYFGPGTRLTVL.

This clonotype was found a few times. CDR3 protein: CASSSSSGANVLTF. CDR3 in DNA: TGTGCCAGCAGCTCAAGCTCTGGGGCCAACGTCCTGACTTTC. The rearrangement uses TRBV7-9 and TRBJ2-6; D is undetermined. Trimming left V 4 bases short and J 0 bases short, with 4 bases between. The CDR3 covers 14 residues. CDR1 is SEHNR and CDR2 is FQNEAQ in the germline V gene (reference sequence).

The chain carries TRBV10-3 and TRBJ1-6; D is uncertain. Trimming left V 1 base short and J 7 bases short, with 14 bases between. Germline-derived CDR1 and CDR2 are ENHRY and SYGVKD. The CDR3 has 16 residues. The CDR3 DNA is TGTGCCATCAGTGAGTTCCTACATCGACTGAATTCACCCCTCCACTTT. Protein sequence: CAISEFLHRLNSPLHF.

The CDR3 sequence: CASRSDVFLNSPLHF. As DNA, the CDR3 is TGTGCCAGCAGATCGGACGTTTTTTTAAATTCACCCCTCCACTTT. The chain recombines TRBV7-6 with TRBJ1-6; D is unclear. Trimming left V 6 bases short and J 7 bases short, with 16 bases between. CDR1 is SGHVS, CDR2 FNYEAQ, per germline. CDR3 length: 15 residues.

The gene calls are TRBV20-1 and TRBJ2-7; TRBD2 is a possible D gene (5 bases). There are 13 residues in the CDR3. V lost 6 bases and J 0 bases, leaving 12 bases between the germline ends. Germline V lookup: CDR1 DFQATT, CDR2 SNEGSKA (reference sequence). CDR3 sequence (DNA): TGCAGTGCCGTAGAGGGAAGCTCCTACGAGCAGTACTTC. This sequence encodes CSAVEGSSYEQYF.

The chain couples TRBV20-1 to TRBJ1-3; a weak D match, TRBD1 (6 bases). Looked up from germline, CDR1 is DFQATT and CDR2 is SNEGSKA (reference sequence). Trimming stripped 4 bases from V and 2 bases from J, with 9 bases between. CDR3 length: 13 amino acids. CDR3 sequence (DNA): TGCAGTGCTACAGGGGAGGCTGGAAACACCATATATTTT. Its protein is CSATGEAGNTIYF.

Notes on this clonotype: At one boundary the junction diverges from the germline segment, which might be a read error. J is TRBJ1-1 and V is TRBV24-1; D not certain. CDR1 and CDR2 from the germline V gene are KGHDR and SFDVKD. This CDR3 region has 15 residues. The CDR3 loop is CATSAPAYGNTEALF. The DNA of the CDR3 is TGTGCCACCAGTGCCCCGGCCTACGGGAACACTGAAGCTCTCTTT.

The rearrangement links TRBV19 to TRBJ2-2, with D perhaps TRBD1 (6 bases). Germline assignment: CDR1 LNHDA and CDR2 SQIVND (reference sequence). Trimming took 0 bases from V and 7 from J, leaving 15 bases between them. The CDR3 spans 16 residues. The CDR3 loop reads CASSIDQTGINGELFF. The CDR3, as DNA: TGTGCCAGTAGTATAGATCAGACAGGAATAAACGGGGAGCTGTTTTTT.

The J gene is TRBJ2-1, the V gene TRBV7-7; possibly TRBD1 for D (6 bases). V was pared by 1 base and J by 2 bases, with 12 bases between. CDR1 is SSHAT, CDR2 FNYEAQ, per germline (reference sequence). The CDR3 length is 16 residues. DNA for the CDR3: TGTGCCAGCAGCTTAGGTTCGACAGGCGCCTACAATGAGCAGTTCTTC. This sequence encodes CASSLGSTGAYNEQFF. Complete variable domain (other parts from reference TRBV7-7 and TRBJ2-1): GAGVSQSPRYKVTKRGQDVTLRCDPISSHATLYWYQQALGQGPEFLTYFNYEAQPDKSGLPSDRFSAERPEGSISTLTIQRTEQRDSAMYRCASSLGSTGAYNEQFFGPGTRLTVL.

About this clonotype: One end of the junction fails to match germline, which may point to a read error. The CDR3 is CASSEAGQPQHF. As DNA, the CDR3 is TGCGCCAGCAGTGAGGCGGGTCAGCCCCAGCATTTT. This sequence joins TRBV2 and TRBJ1-5, with D unclear. The V gene's germline CDR1 is SNHLY and CDR2 FYNNEI. The CDR3 is 12 amino acids.

The chain joins TRBV27 to TRBJ1-1; tentatively, D is TRBD1 (5 bases). Germline CDR1 reads MNHEY; CDR2 reads SMNVEV (reference sequence). V was trimmed by 4 bases and J by 4 bases, leaving 13 bases between them. The CDR3 has 14 amino acids. CDR3 coding DNA: TGTGCCAGCAGTTGGACCGGGGGGACCACTGAAGCTTTCTTT. Its protein is CASSWTGGTTEAFF.

This clonotype came up many times. The V call is TRBV28, the J call TRBJ1-5, with D unclear. CDR1 is MDHEN and CDR2 is SYDVKM in the germline V gene. Trimming left V 2 bases short and J 0 bases short, with 8 bases between. This CDR3 has 15 residues. The CDR3 sequence is CASSLRSFSNQPQHF. Written as DNA, the CDR3 is TGTGCCAGCAGTTTACGGAGTTTTAGCAATCAGCCCCAGCATTTT.

The sample holds a few counts of this clonotype. The V and J genes are TRBV7-9 and TRBJ1-3, with TRBD1 as a possible D gene (5 bases). This CDR3 has 14 amino acids. Germline assignment: CDR1 SEHNR and CDR2 FQNEAQ (reference sequence). Trimming cost V 3 bases and J 1 base, with 7 bases left between them. DNA of the CDR3: TGTGCCAGCAGCTTCGGGGGATCTGGAAACACCATATATTTT. Encoded protein: CASSFGGSGNTIYF. Full variable domain (rest looked up from reference TRBV7-9 and TRBJ1-3): DTGVSQNPRHKITKRGQNVTFRCDPISEHNRLYWYRQTLGQGPEFLTYFQNEAQLEKSRLLSDRFSAERPKGSFSTLEIQRTEQGDSAMYLCASSFGGSGNTIYFGEGSWLTVV.

The chain has TRBV7-9 and TRBJ2-5; 10 bases line up with TRBD2. This CDR3 contains 16 residues. CDR1 and CDR2 from the germline V gene are SEHNR and FQNEAQ (reference sequence). V shed 3 bases and J 1 base; nucleotides not matched to a gene: 5. In nucleotides, the CDR3 is TGTGCCAGCAGCTTCAGCGGGGGGGGGAGCCAAGAGACCCAGTACTTC. Its protein product is CASSFSGGGSQETQYF.

The gene calls are TRBV25-1 and TRBJ2-5; 8 bases agree with TRBD1. CDR1 and CDR2 (germline): MGHDK, SYGVNS. CDR3 length: 14 residues. The trim removed 4 bases at V and 5 bases at J, leaving 6 bases unmatched. The CDR3 reads CASSGFRGQETQYF. CDR3 bases: TGTGCCAGCAGTGGATTCAGGGGGCAGGAGACCCAGTACTTC.

Written as DNA, the CDR3 is TGTGCCAGCTCCCCGGTGGGGACTGGTAATACAAAACTGTTTTTT. It yields the protein CASSPVGTGNTKLFF. The V gene is TRBV19, the J gene TRBJ1-4, with D perhaps matching TRBD1 (5 bases). V was clipped by 9 bases and J by 10 bases, with 24 bases between them. Germline V gene data show CDR1 as LNHDA and CDR2 as SQIVND (reference sequence). CDR3 length: 15 residues.

DNA of the CDR3: TGCGCCAGCGTGGGATCATTAGCGGGGGCCTACGAGCAGTACTTC. Its protein is CASVGSLAGAYEQYF. The chain joins TRBV10-2 to TRBJ2-7; 9 nucleotides agree with TRBD2. CDR1 is WSHSY and CDR2 is SAAADI in the germline V gene. This CDR3 contains 15 residues. V was pared by 8 bases and J by 2 bases, with 10 bases of the junction left unmatched.

The chain recombines TRBV4-1 with TRBJ2-1, with D perhaps given as TRBD1 or TRBD2 (5 bases each). Trimming removed 4 bases at V and 6 bases at J, with 16 bases between. The CDR3 consists of 15 residues. The germline gives CDR1 MGHRA, CDR2 YSYEKL. The CDR3 here is CASSPKLGTANEQFF. The CDR3 DNA reads TGCGCCAGCAGCCCAAAGCTCGGGACCGCCAATGAGCAGTTCTTC.

This clonotype appeared a few times. V and J are TRBV7-2 and TRBJ1-1, with D hard to call. The germline V and J ends were trimmed by 6 bases and 0 bases, with 8 bases remaining between them. The CDR3 contains 13 residues. CDR1 is SGHTA and CDR2 is FQGNSA in the germline V gene. Written as DNA, the CDR3 is TGTGCCAGCAGTCCCAGGTTGAACACTGAAGCTTTCTTT. Its translation: CASSPRLNTEAFF.

The sample holds a few counts of this clonotype. This chain connects TRBV15 to TRBJ2-7; D is perhaps TRBD2 (5 bases). The CDR3 is 15 residues long. From germline, CDR1 is LNHNV and CDR2 YYDKDF (reference sequence). Deletions cut 0 bases from V and 7 bases from J, with 16 bases between. As DNA, the CDR3 is TGTGCCACCAGCAGAGATTTCCAGGTATCGGGGGAGCAGTACTTC. Amino acid sequence: CATSRDFQVSGEQYF.

CDR3 loop: CASSYSRDSSYEQYF. CDR3 DNA: TGTGCCAGCAGTTACTCGAGGGACAGTTCCTACGAGCAGTACTTC. The chain employs TRBV6-5 and TRBJ2-7, with 7 bases lining up with TRBD1. Germline V gene sequence: CDR1 MNHEY, CDR2 SVGAGI. This CDR3 has 15 residues. J was trimmed by 1 base and V by 0 bases; bases with no gene match: 3.

This chain connects TRBV27 to TRBJ1-2, with 9 bases matching TRBD1. Germline CDR1 and CDR2: MNHEY and SMNVEV (reference sequence). This CDR3 region has 15 residues. The V segment lost 5 bases and the J segment 4 bases; nucleotides outside the gene matches: 8. CDR3 nucleotide sequence: TGTGCCAGCAGTCCCCCGGGACAGGGACTCTATGGCTACACCTTC. Amino acids: CASSPPGQGLYGYTF.

CDR3 bases: TGCGCCAGCAGCCAAGAGTGGACAGGGCTTGGGGCCAACGTCCTGACTTTC. Translated: CASSQEWTGLGANVLTF. The rearrangement links TRBV4-1 to TRBJ2-6, with 8 bases lining up with TRBD1. V was clipped by 0 bases and J by 3 bases; unmatched bases: 4. The CDR3 has 17 residues. Germline V gene sequence: CDR1 MGHRA, CDR2 YSYEKL.